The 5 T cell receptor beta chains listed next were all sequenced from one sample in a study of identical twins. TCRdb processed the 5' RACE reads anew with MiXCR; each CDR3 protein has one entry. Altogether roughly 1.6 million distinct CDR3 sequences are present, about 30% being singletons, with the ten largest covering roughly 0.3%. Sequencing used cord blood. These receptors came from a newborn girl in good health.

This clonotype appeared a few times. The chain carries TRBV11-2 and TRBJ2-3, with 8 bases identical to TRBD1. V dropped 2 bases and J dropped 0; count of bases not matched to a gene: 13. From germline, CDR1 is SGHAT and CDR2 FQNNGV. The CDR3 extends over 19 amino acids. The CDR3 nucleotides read TGTGCCAGCAGCTTATTATCGGGCCCTCAGGGGGCTAGCACAGATACGCAGTATTTT. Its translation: CASSLLSGPQGASTDTQYF.

The CDR3 loop is CASYQGGYNSPLHF. CDR3 bases: TGTGCCAGCTATCAGGGGGGGTATAATTCACCCCTCCACTTT. The gene calls are TRBV28 and TRBJ1-6; 7 bases align to TRBD1. This CDR3 has 14 residues. Trimming removed 8 bases from V and 4 bases from J; junction bases left unmatched: 5. CDR1 and CDR2 from the germline V gene are MDHEN and SYDVKM.

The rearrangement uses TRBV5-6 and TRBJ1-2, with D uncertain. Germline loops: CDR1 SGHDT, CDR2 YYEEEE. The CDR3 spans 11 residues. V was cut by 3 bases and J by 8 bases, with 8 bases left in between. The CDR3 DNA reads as TGTGCCAGCAGCTGCCCTCCCGGCTACACCTTC. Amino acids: CASSCPPGYTF.

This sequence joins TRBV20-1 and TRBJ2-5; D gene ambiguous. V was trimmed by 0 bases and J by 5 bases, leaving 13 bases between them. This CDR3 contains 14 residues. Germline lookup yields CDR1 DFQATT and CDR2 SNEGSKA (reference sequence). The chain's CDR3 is CSARDRNSMETQYF. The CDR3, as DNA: TGCAGTGCTAGAGATCGAAATAGTATGGAGACCCAGTACTTC.

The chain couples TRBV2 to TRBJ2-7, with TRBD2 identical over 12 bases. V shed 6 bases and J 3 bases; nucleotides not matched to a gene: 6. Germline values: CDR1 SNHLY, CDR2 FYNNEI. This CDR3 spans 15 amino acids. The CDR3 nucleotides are TGTGCCAGCAGGGAAACTAGCGGGAGGTTCTACGAGCAGTACTTC. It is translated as CASRETSGRFYEQYF.